These 17 T cell receptor beta chains were sequenced from one sample in a study of T cell repertoires in cytomegalovirus infection. TCRdb used MiXCR to reprocess the reads, holding one entry per CDR3 protein. Among more than 500,000 distinct CDR3 sequences, about 17% were seen once, and the ten largest hold roughly a quarter. Material: CD8+ T cells from PBMCs. These receptors all come from a human donor in good health (CMV status not recorded). Some clones in this sample may be carry-over from other donors' samples.

This clonotype was seen at least ten times. This sequence joins TRBV7-9 and TRBJ1-1, with D maybe TRBD1 (6 bases). V was trimmed by 6 bases and J by 12 bases, leaving 14 bases between them. Germline V CDR1 and CDR2: SEHNR, FQNEAQ (reference sequence). The CDR3 has 11 amino acids. The DNA of the CDR3 is TGTGCCAGCAGTCACAGGGACACGTCTTTCTTT. Translated, it gives CASSHRDTSFF.

This clonotype was seen at least ten times. The J gene is TRBJ2-2, the V gene TRBV7-6, with TRBD2 as a possible D gene (5 bases). Germline loops: CDR1 SGHVS, CDR2 FNYEAQ. CDR3 length equals 15 residues. Trimming took off 0 bases at V and 7 bases at J, with 12 bases between the two ends. CDR3 nucleotides: TGTGCCAGCAGCTTAGCCACGGGGAACGGCGGGGAGCTGTTTTTT. It translates to CASSLATGNGGELFF.

This chain links TRBV29-1 with TRBJ2-7; no clear D gene. V was trimmed by 1 base and J by 7 bases, leaving 5 bases between them. Germline V gene lookup returns CDR1 SQVTM and CDR2 ANQGSEA. This CDR3 comprises 10 residues. In nucleotides, the CDR3 is TGCAGCGTTGAAGTAGGTGAGCAGTACTTC. Translation gives CSVEVGEQYF.

This clonotype was picked up many times. This chain links TRBV7-9 with TRBJ2-4; either TRBD1 or TRBD2 may supply D (5 bases each). Trimming removed 5 bases at V and 5 bases at J, with 16 bases between. The germline CDR1 and CDR2 sequences are SEHNR and FQNEAQ (reference sequence). The CDR3 is 15 residues long. The CDR3: CASSPGPRVQNIQYF. The CDR3 DNA reads as TGTGCCAGCAGCCCGGGACCAAGGGTGCAAAACATTCAGTACTTC.

This clonotype showed up many times. The chain is built from TRBV12-3 or TRBV12-4 and TRBJ1-2, with 10 positions matching TRBD1. This CDR3 contains 17 residues. V dropped 0 bases and J dropped 3; count of bases not matched to a gene: 7. CDR3 DNA: TGTGCCAGCAGTTTAGCCCGTTTCGGGACAGGGGACTATGGCTACACCTTC. It yields the protein CASSLARFGTGDYGYTF.

This clonotype was seen a handful of times. The chain carries TRBV2 and TRBJ2-2; the D gene is possibly TRBD2 (5 bases). Germline V CDR1 and CDR2: SNHLY, FYNNEI. The CDR3 sequence is 14 residues long. Between the trimmed V and J ends, which lost 8 bases and 6 bases, there was a span of 16 bases. CDR3 bases: TGTGCCAGCCTCGACTACGGAAGGCCCGGGGAGCTGTTTTTT. Translation gives CASLDYGRPGELFF. Based on the CDR3 plus reference TRBV2 and TRBJ2-2, the full variable domain is EPEVTQTPSHQVTQMGQEVILRCVPISNHLYFYWYRQILGQKVEFLVSFYNNEISEKSEIFDDQFSVERPDGSNFTLKIRSTKLEDSAMYFCASLDYGRPGELFFGEGSRLTVL.

The chain has TRBV28 and TRBJ2-5, with 7 bases aligning to TRBD2. With V trimmed by 3 bases and J by 5 bases, 9 bases remained unmatched. This CDR3 has 15 amino acids. CDR1 MDHEN and CDR2 SYDVKM come from the germline V gene. This chain's CDR3 is CASSLPGGECETQYF. The CDR3 bases are TGTGCCAGCAGTTTGCCGGGGGGAGAGTGTGAGACCCAGTACTTC.

This clonotype was counted at least ten times. The V gene is TRBV11-2, the J gene TRBJ2-7; D is perhaps TRBD1 (6 bases). Between the trimmed V and J ends, which lost 3 bases and 0 bases, there was a span of 12 bases. There are 15 residues in the CDR3. CDR1 is SGHAT, CDR2 FQNNGV, per germline. This CDR3 reads CASSFRGGSSYEQYF. CDR3 DNA: TGTGCCAGCAGCTTTCGTGGGGGCAGCTCCTACGAGCAGTACTTC.

This chain uses TRBV20-1 with TRBJ2-7, with 10 bases lining up with TRBD2. Germline V gene lookup returns CDR1 DFQATT and CDR2 SNEGSKA (reference sequence). The CDR3 is 14 amino acids. Trimming removed 6 bases from V and 3 bases from J; junction bases left unmatched: 8. CDR3 nucleotides: TGCAGTGCGGAGGAGCGGGAGGGTTTCTACGAGCAGTACTTC. This translates into CSAEEREGFYEQYF.

This clonotype showed up many times. This chain links TRBV27 with TRBJ2-7, with 8 bases matching TRBD1. The trim removed 0 bases at V and 6 bases at J, leaving 10 bases unmatched. The germline gives CDR1 MNHEY, CDR2 SMNVEV (reference sequence). The CDR3 runs 16 residues. CDR3 sequence (DNA): TGTGCCAGCAGTTTATCGCGAGGACAGGGCGTCGGCGAGCAGTACTTC. Its protein product is CASSLSRGQGVGEQYF.

This clonotype was picked up many times. The J gene is TRBJ1-4, the V gene TRBV7-9, with D tentatively TRBD1 (6 bases). CDR3 length: 14 amino acids. Looked up from germline, CDR1 is SEHNR and CDR2 is FQNEAQ (reference sequence). Trimming removed 5 bases at V and 8 bases at J, with 15 bases between. CDR3 coding DNA: TGTGCCAGCAGCATAGGACAGCGTGGAGAAAAACTGTTTTTT. Amino acid sequence: CASSIGQRGEKLFF. Drawing the rest from reference TRBV7-9 and TRBJ1-4, the complete variable domain is DTGVSQNPRHKITKRGQNVTFRCDPISEHNRLYWYRQTLGQGPEFLTYFQNEAQLEKSRLLSDRFSAERPKGSFSTLEIQRTEQGDSAMYLCASSIGQRGEKLFFGSGTQLSVL.

This clonotype was seen ten or more times. This sequence joins TRBV12-3 or TRBV12-4 and TRBJ1-5, with 8 bases aligning to TRBD1. V shed 3 bases and J 5 bases; nucleotides not matched to a gene: 3. The CDR3 runs 14 residues. The CDR3 bases are TGTGCCAGCAGTTTCGGACAGGGCTATCAGCCCCAGCATTTT. Translating it yields CASSFGQGYQPQHF.

The chain's CDR3 is CASSARVLDGYTF. CDR3 coding DNA: TGTGCCAGCAGCGCCAGGGTGCTGGACGGCTACACCTTC. The rearrangement joins TRBV7-9 to TRBJ1-2; D may be TRBD1 (5 bases). Germline CDR1 is SEHNR and CDR2 is FQNEAQ (reference sequence). Trimming left V 5 bases short and J 8 bases short, with 15 bases between. There are 13 residues in the CDR3.

This clonotype was recorded many times. This chain links TRBV28 with TRBJ2-7; possibly TRBD2 for D (7 bases). The CDR3 loop spans 13 amino acids. The germline V and J ends were trimmed by 2 bases and 7 bases, with 12 bases remaining between them. Germline assignment: CDR1 MDHEN and CDR2 SYDVKM. CDR3 nucleotide sequence: TGTGCCAGCAGTTTAGCGGAGGGGGGGGAGCAGTACTTC. Translation gives CASSLAEGGEQYF.

This clonotype was detected many times. This chain uses TRBV20-1 with TRBJ1-2; the D gene is possibly TRBD1 (5 bases). V lost 6 bases and J 6 bases, leaving 20 bases between the germline ends. The CDR3 covers 14 residues. The germline V gene has CDR1 DFQATT and CDR2 SNEGSKA (reference sequence). CDR3 amino acids: CSAWHSGSHNGYTF. The DNA of the CDR3 is TGCAGTGCCTGGCACTCAGGGAGCCACAATGGCTACACCTTC.

The V gene is TRBV6-5, the J gene TRBJ1-5; a weak D match, TRBD1 (6 bases). The CDR3 runs 15 residues. The ends were cut back, 2 bases at V and 4 bases at J, with 12 bases in the middle. Germline CDR1 and CDR2: MNHEY and SVGAGI. Here the CDR3 reads CASSYGGGQNQPQHF. The DNA for the CDR3 is TGTGCCAGCAGTTACGGCGGGGGCCAAAATCAGCCCCAGCATTTT.

This clonotype was observed at least ten times. The chain carries TRBV12-3 or TRBV12-4 and TRBJ1-4; TRBD1 agrees at 7 bases. CDR3 length: 13 amino acids. The V segment lost 5 bases and the J segment 7 bases; nucleotides outside the gene matches: 4. The CDR3 spells CASSAGQPEKLFF. In nucleotides, the CDR3 is TGTGCCAGCAGTGCGGGACAGCCTGAAAAACTGTTTTTT.